This T cell receptor beta chain stems from a study of blood T cell repertoires in COVID-19. TCRdb's copy holds only in-frame clones and misses some; the assay was immunoSEQ multiplex PCR. The profile shows some 330,000 clones, roughly 90% of them singletons. Germline lookup yields CDR1 MDHEN and CDR2 SYDVKM. The CDR3 loop spans 15 amino acids. V trimming: 5 bases; J trimming: 0 bases; junction bases outside the gene matches: 6. Participants spanned ages about 18 to 89 years and resided in some 22 US areas. Cohort 3 donors were reported recovered after two negative PCRs, clearance, or symptom resolution.

Material for sequencing was PBMCs or T cells enriched from blood (not recorded which). This chain uses TRBV28 with TRBJ1-1; 7 positions match TRBD1. This sequence was found in a woman between 25 and 40 years old who had recovered from COVID-19. The CDR3: CASSLQGFLNTEAFF. CDR3 in DNA: TGTGCCAGCAGTCTACAGGGGTTCCTGAACACTGAAGCTTTCTTT.